Listed below are T cell receptor beta chains from one sample, sequenced in a study of T cells in Graves' hyperthyroidism and ophthalmopathy. One entry per CDR3 protein results from TCRdb running MiXCR on the multiplex PCR reads. Seen here are about 300,000 distinct CDR3 sequences, roughly a fifth observed once, and the top ten hold approximately 35%. The sample comprised blood. The receptors stem from a man between 50 and 59 years old with Graves' ophthalmopathy. Both conserved end residues are part of each CDR3. D genes are given only for firm matches. The listing skips clone size in some rows; elsewhere it reads once, few, many or a size class.

abundance | d_gene | j_gene | v_gene | CDR3nt | CDR3aa
few | TRBD1 | TRBJ2-3 | TRBV5-1 | TGCGCCAGCAGCTTGGTCGGACAGGGGGCGGGTACGCAGTATTTT | CASSLVGQGAGTQYF
. | TRBD2 | TRBJ2-3 | TRBV14 | TGTGCCAGCAGCCAATCCGGGACTAGTGTGCAGTATTTT | CASSQSGTSVQYF
. | TRBD1 | TRBJ1-4 | TRBV28 | TGTGCCAGCAGTAGGGGACAGGGGGTCGGTCTTAATGAAAAACTGTTTTTT | CASSRGQGVGLNEKLFF
many | . | TRBJ2-1 | TRBV7-9 | TGTGCCAGCAGCTTAAGACAGAGCTCCTACAATGAGCAGTTCTTC | CASSLRQSSYNEQFF
once | . | TRBJ2-3 | TRBV24-1 | TGTGCCACCAGTGATCCGCTGGGCCTGGGGTCTGGCACAGATACGCAGTATTTT | CATSDPLGLGSGTDTQYF
few | TRBD2 | TRBJ2-5 | TRBV9 | TGTGCCAGCAGCAGCAGGGAGGGGAAGGAGACCCAGTACTTC | CASSSREGKETQYF
once | . | TRBJ2-5 | TRBV11-2 | TGTGCCAGCAGCCCCCCCGCCAGGGGAGAGACCCAGTACTTC | CASSPPARGETQYF
. | . | TRBJ1-2 | TRBV30 | TGTGCCTGGAGTGTACAAAGGGTCGGCTACACCTTC | CAWSVQRVGYTF
many | . | TRBJ2-3 | TRBV11-2 | TGTGCCAGCAGCCGGCGGGGAGGCGGCGCAGATACGCAGTATTTT | CASSRRGGGADTQYF
many | TRBD2 | TRBJ2-3 | TRBV5-4 | TGTGCATCCGGGCTAGCGGGAGAGGATACGCAGTATTTT | CASGLAGEDTQYF
few | . | TRBJ2-7 | TRBV20-1 | TGCAGTGCCCCTCGGGCAGGCCGAATCTCCTACGAGCAGTACTTC | CSAPRAGRISYEQYF
few | TRBD2 | TRBJ2-1 | TRBV27 | TGTGCCAGCACCCTAGCGGGAGTTAACAATGAGCAGTTCTTC | CASTLAGVNNEQFF
many | TRBD1 | TRBJ2-1 | TRBV7-9 | TGTGCCAGCAGCTTAGGGGGACAGTACAATGAGCAGTTCTTC | CASSLGGQYNEQFF
many | . | TRBJ2-1 | TRBV6-1 | TGTGCCAGCAGTACACAACCGGGGGGCTTCAACAATGAGCAGTTCTTC | CASSTQPGGFNNEQFF
. | . | TRBJ2-1 | TRBV24-1 | TGTGCCACCAGTGCCCACCCGGCAGGACCTCAGTTCTTC | CATSAHPAGPQFF
. | . | TRBJ2-5 | TRBV14 | TGTGCCAGCAGCCTCCGGGGCCATTACCCCCAAGAGACCCAGTACTTC | CASSLRGHYPQETQYF
many | TRBD2 | TRBJ2-7 | TRBV20-1 | TGCAGTGCTAGGGCGGGAGGGCGCCACGAGCAGTACTTC | CSARAGGRHEQYF
many | . | TRBJ2-5 | TRBV20-1 | TGCAGTGCTAGAGATCTAGGCGTAGAGACCCAGTACTTC | CSARDLGVETQYF
few | . | TRBJ2-5 | TRBV30 | TGTGCCTGGAGTGACGGGAGCCAAGAGACCCAGTACTTC | CAWSDGSQETQYF
few | . | TRBJ2-7 | TRBV29-1 | TGCAGCGTTGTTAAGGGAGGTTCCTACGAGCAGTACTTC | CSVVKGGSYEQYF
many | . | TRBJ1-2 | TRBV5-1 | TGCGCCAGCAGCTTGGATCAGGGAGGCTATGGCTACACCTTC | CASSLDQGGYGYTF
. | . | TRBJ1-4 | TRBV9 | TGTGCCAGCAGCGTAGAGGATGGGATACGTGAAAAACTGTTTTTT | CASSVEDGIREKLFF
many | TRBD2 | TRBJ2-3 | TRBV7-9 | TGTGCCAGCAGCTTAGTTGCGGGAGTAGGCACAGATACGCAGTATTTT | CASSLVAGVGTDTQYF
few | . | TRBJ2-1 | TRBV15 | TGTGCCACCAGCAGAGAACCCACGACGGCTGAGCAGTTCTTC | CATSREPTTAEQFF
. | . | TRBJ2-7 | TRBV4-1 | TGCGCCAGCAGCCAAGAGCCTCTATTGCACGCGAACGAGCAGTACTTC | CASSQEPLLHANEQYF
. | . | TRBJ1-4 | TRBV28 | TGTGCCAGCAGTTTACAGACACGAAATGAAAAACTGTTTTTT | CASSLQTRNEKLFF
few | . | TRBJ2-3 | TRBV12-3/TRBV12-4 | TGTGCCAGCAGTTTTCGACAAACCGGCACAGATACGCAGTATTTT | CASSFRQTGTDTQYF
. | TRBD2 | TRBJ2-1 | TRBV4-1 | TGCGCCAGCAGCCGGATCCTCCCGGGACTAGCGACAAAAAGGGAGCAGTTCTTC | CASSRILPGLATKREQFF
many | TRBD2 | TRBJ2-3 | TRBV28 | TGTGCCAGCAGTTTATCGGGACAGGGACTAGCGGGAGTAGATACGCAGTATTTT | CASSLSGQGLAGVDTQYF
. | TRBD1 | TRBJ2-7 | TRBV6-1 | TGTGCCAGCAGCGGACAGGGGTGGTACGAGCAGTACTTC | CASSGQGWYEQYF
few | . | TRBJ2-1 | TRBV11-2 | TGTGCCAGCAGCGTTACAGCCTCACTAGGGGGGTGGGATGAGCAGTTCTTC | CASSVTASLGGWDEQFF
few | . | TRBJ2-7 | TRBV5-8 | TGTGCCAGCAACCCACAGGGTTCCTACGAGCAGTACTTC | CASNPQGSYEQYF
. | . | TRBJ1-2 | TRBV6-1 | TGTGCCAGCAGTGGACCATACTATGGCTACACCTTC | CASSGPYYGYTF
many | . | TRBJ1-1 | TRBV11-2 | TGTGCCAGCAGCTTCGATCAACCGGGACGGAGAAAAGAAGCTTTCTTT | CASSFDQPGRRKEAFF
many | . | TRBJ1-1 | TRBV7-9 | TGTGCCAGCAGCGAAGGGGGGGGAACTTTCTTT | CASSEGGGTFF
. | TRBD1 | TRBJ2-1 | TRBV6-1 | TGTGCCAGCAGCAACCATCCCCCCGGGACAGGGGGCTATGAGCAGTTCTTC | CASSNHPPGTGGYEQFF
few | . | TRBJ2-1 | TRBV25-1 | TGTGCCAGCAGTGATCCCCAGCGCCCCTCCTACAATGAGCAGTTCTTC | CASSDPQRPSYNEQFF
. | TRBD1 | TRBJ2-3 | TRBV11-2 | TGTGCCAGCAGCCCTGGGACAGGAAAAACGGATACGCAGTATTTT | CASSPGTGKTDTQYF
. | . | TRBJ1-5 | TRBV19 | TGTGCCAGTAGTATAGGGGTCCAGCAGCCCCAGCATTTT | CASSIGVQQPQHF
many | . | TRBJ2-1 | TRBV5-1 | TGCGCCAGCAGCTACGAACCCAGCTCCTACAATGAGCAGTTCTTC | CASSYEPSSYNEQFF
many | TRBD2 | TRBJ2-3 | TRBV6-1 | TGTGCCAGCAGTCCGAGCGGGGTCCGCACAGATACGCAGTATTTT | CASSPSGVRTDTQYF
. | TRBD2 | TRBJ2-1 | TRBV5-1 | TGCGCCAGCAGCATTGGACTAGCGGGAAGCCCCACCGTGGGGTATGAGCAGTTCTTC | CASSIGLAGSPTVGYEQFF
. | . | TRBJ2-5 | TRBV7-9 | TGTGCCAGCAGCCCCCTTCGGGGAGAGACCCAGTACTTC | CASSPLRGETQYF
few | . | TRBJ2-3 | TRBV5-1 | TGCGCCAGCAACCGGCAAGCGACAGATACGCAGTATTTT | CASNRQATDTQYF
. | . | TRBJ2-7 | TRBV9 | TGTGCCAGCAGCGGATCACACTCCTACGAGCAGTACTTC | CASSGSHSYEQYF
. | . | TRBJ1-2 | TRBV28 | TGTGCCAGCACCCTGTGGGGCGGGCCCGGCTATGGCTACACCTTC | CASTLWGGPGYGYTF
. | TRBD1 | TRBJ2-5 | TRBV4-1 | TGCGCCAGCAGCCAAGAAGAAAGGGACAGCAGCCAAGAGACCCAGTACTTC | CASSQEERDSSQETQYF
many | TRBD1 | TRBJ1-2 | TRBV10-3 | TGTGCCATCAAGATACAGGGGGCAAATGGCTACACCTTC | CAIKIQGANGYTF
. | TRBD1 | TRBJ1-6 | TRBV6-1 | TGTGCCAGCAGGCAGACAGGGCCTAATTCACCCCTCCACTTT | CASRQTGPNSPLHF
many | . | TRBJ2-5 | TRBV6-5 | TGTGCCAGCAGTTACGGGACCACCCCGGGAATACAAGAGACCCAGTACTTC | CASSYGTTPGIQETQYF
. | TRBD2 | TRBJ2-3 | TRBV3-1 | TGTGCCAGCAGCCAACCTAGCGGGAGAACAGATACGCAGTATTTT | CASSQPSGRTDTQYF
few | TRBD1 | TRBJ2-3 | TRBV15 | TGTGCCACCAGCAGCACGGGGACAGGGGGAGTAGATACGCAGTATTTT | CATSSTGTGGVDTQYF
many | TRBD1 | TRBJ1-5 | TRBV28 | TGTGCCAGCAGTTTCCCTCCAGCCGGGACAGGGGGCCAGCCCCAGCATTTT | CASSFPPAGTGGQPQHF
. | . | TRBJ2-3 | TRBV28 | TGTGCCAGCAGTTCCGGACAAGTAAGAGATACGCAGTATTTT | CASSSGQVRDTQYF
many | TRBD2 | TRBJ2-1 | TRBV6-1 | TGTGCCAGCAGTTCCCGGACTAGCGGGAGGCCCTACAATGAGCAGTTCTTC | CASSSRTSGRPYNEQFF
many | TRBD2 | TRBJ2-5 | TRBV11-1 | TGTGCCAGCGGACATGGACTAGCGGGATATGAGACCCAGTACTTC | CASGHGLAGYETQYF
many | . | TRBJ1-2 | TRBV28 | TGTGCCAGCAGCTTGGGGCAGTTAGGGCCTTCTGTGTATGGCTACACCTTC | CASSLGQLGPSVYGYTF